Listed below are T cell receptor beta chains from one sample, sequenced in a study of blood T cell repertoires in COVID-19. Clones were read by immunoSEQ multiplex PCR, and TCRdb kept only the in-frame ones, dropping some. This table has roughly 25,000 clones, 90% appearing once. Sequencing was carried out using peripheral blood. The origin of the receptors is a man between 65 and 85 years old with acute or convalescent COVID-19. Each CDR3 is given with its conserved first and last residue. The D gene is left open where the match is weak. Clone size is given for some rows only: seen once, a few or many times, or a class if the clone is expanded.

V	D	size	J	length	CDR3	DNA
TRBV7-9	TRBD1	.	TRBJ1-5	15	CASSRTGGADQPQHF	TGTGCCAGCAGTAGAACAGGGGGCGCGGATCAGCCCCAGCATTTT
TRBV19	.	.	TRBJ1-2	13	CASSMSGSSGYTF	TGTGCCAGTAGTATGTCAGGTTCCAGCGGCTACACCTTC
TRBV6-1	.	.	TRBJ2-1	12	CASSEGAGEQFF	TGTGCCAGCAGTGAAGGCGCGGGAGAGCAGTTCTTC
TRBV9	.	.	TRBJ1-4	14	CASSVAGVNEKLFF	TGTGCCAGCAGCGTAGCGGGGGTGAATGAAAAACTGTTTTTT
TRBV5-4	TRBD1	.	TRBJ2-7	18	CASSPTRGTGGITYEQYF	TGTGCCAGCAGCCCTACGCGCGGGACAGGGGGTATTACCTACGAGCAGTACTTC
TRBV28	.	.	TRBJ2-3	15	CASSQEDSGTDTQYF	TGTGCCAGCAGTCAGGAGGACAGTGGGACAGATACGCAGTATTTT
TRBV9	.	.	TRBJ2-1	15	CASSVGGGPRNEQFF	TGTGCCAGCAGCGTTGGTGGCGGCCCTCGAAATGAGCAGTTCTTC
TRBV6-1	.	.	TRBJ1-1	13	CASSLQGNTEAFF	TGTGCCAGCAGTTTACAGGGGAACACTGAAGCTTTCTTT
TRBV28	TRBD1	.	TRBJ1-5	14	CASSPGQGDQPQHF	TGTGCCAGCAGTCCGGGACAGGGGGATCAGCCCCAGCATTTT
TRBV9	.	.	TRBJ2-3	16	CASSVGFVGGTDTQYF	TGTGCCAGCAGCGTAGGATTTGTGGGCGGCACAGATACGCAGTATTTT
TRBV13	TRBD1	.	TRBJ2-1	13	CASSGQNYNEQFF	TGTGCCAGCTCGGGACAGAACTACAATGAGCAGTTCTTC
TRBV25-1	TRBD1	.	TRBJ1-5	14	CASSETGGDQPQHF	TGTGCCAGCAGTGAAACAGGGGGGGATCAGCCCCAGCATTTT
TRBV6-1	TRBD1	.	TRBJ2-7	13	CASSEGQVYEQYF	TGTGCCAGCAGTGAGGGACAGGTCTACGAGCAGTACTTC
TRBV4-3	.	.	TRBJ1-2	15	CASSREGGGYSGYTF	TGCGCCAGCAGCCGAGAAGGGGGGGGTTATAGTGGCTACACCTTC
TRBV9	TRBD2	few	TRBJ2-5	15	CPSRGGGGPQETQYF	TGTCCCAGCCGCGGCGGGGGGGGGCCCCAAGAGACCCAGTACTTC
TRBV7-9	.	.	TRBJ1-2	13	CASSGGLNYGYTF	TGTGCCAGCAGCGGTGGGCTGAACTATGGCTACACCTTC
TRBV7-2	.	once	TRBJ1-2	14	CASSFTPRNYGYTF	TGTGCCAGCAGCTTTACTCCGAGAAACTATGGCTACACCTTC
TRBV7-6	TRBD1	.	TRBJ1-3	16	CASSPTGGSTGNTIYF	TGTGCCAGCAGTCCTACAGGGGGCAGTACTGGAAACACCATATATTTT
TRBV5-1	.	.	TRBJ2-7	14	CASSPPGTPYEQYF	TGCGCCAGCAGCCCACCCGGGACACCTTACGAGCAGTACTTC
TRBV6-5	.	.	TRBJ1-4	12	CASRASNEKLFF	TGTGCCAGCAGGGCATCTAATGAAAAACTGTTTTTT
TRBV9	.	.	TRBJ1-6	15	CASSVGSGSNSPLHF	TGTGCCAGCAGCGTGGGCAGCGGGTCAAATTCACCCCTCCACTTT
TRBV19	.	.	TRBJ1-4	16	CASSPRVFATNEKLFF	TGTGCCAGTAGTCCACGGGTCTTTGCAACTAATGAAAAACTGTTTTTT
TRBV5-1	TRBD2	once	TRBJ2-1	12	CASSVLAGEQFF	TGCGCCAGCAGCGTACTAGCGGGGGAGCAGTTCTTC
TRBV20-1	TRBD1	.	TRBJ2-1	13	CSASWDSKNEQFF	TGCAGTGCTAGTTGGGACAGCAAAAATGAGCAGTTCTTC
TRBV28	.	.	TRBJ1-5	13	CASSDRDNQPQHF	TGTGCCAGCAGCGACCGGGACAACCAGCCCCAGCATTTT
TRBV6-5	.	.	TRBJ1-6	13	CASRTSYNSPLHF	TGTGCCAGCCGGACAAGCTATAATTCACCCCTCCACTTT
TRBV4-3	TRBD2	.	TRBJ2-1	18	CASSQGIAAGIGGHEQFF	TGCGCCAGCAGCCAAGGAATTGCAGCGGGGATAGGAGGCCATGAGCAGTTCTTC
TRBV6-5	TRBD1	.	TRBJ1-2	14	CASSPRQGAYGYTF	TGTGCCAGCAGTCCGAGACAGGGTGCCTATGGCTACACCTTC
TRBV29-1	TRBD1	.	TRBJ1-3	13	CSAWGQLGNTIYF	TGCAGCGCCTGGGGACAGCTCGGAAACACCATATATTTT
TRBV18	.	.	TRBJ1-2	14	CASSREQGYYGYTF	TGTGCCAGCTCACGCGAACAGGGTTACTATGGCTACACCTTC
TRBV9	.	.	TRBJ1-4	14	CASSVARVNEKLFF	TGTGCCAGCAGCGTAGCACGGGTTAATGAAAAACTGTTTTTT
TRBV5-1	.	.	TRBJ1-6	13	CASSLSTDSPLHF	TGCGCCAGCAGCCTCTCGACAGATTCACCCCTCCACTTT
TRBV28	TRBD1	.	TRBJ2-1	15	CASSETGNTYNEQFF	TGTGCCAGCAGCGAGACAGGGAATACCTACAATGAGCAGTTCTTC
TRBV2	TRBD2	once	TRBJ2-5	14	CAGRPGTSAETQYF	TGTGCCGGACGACCCGGGACTAGCGCCGAGACCCAGTACTTC
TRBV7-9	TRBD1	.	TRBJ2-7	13	CASSRQGPYEQYF	TGTGCCAGCAGCAGACAGGGCCCCTACGAGCAGTACTTC
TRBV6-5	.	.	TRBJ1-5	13	CASSYNFRQPQHF	TGTGCCAGCAGTTACAATTTCCGTCAGCCCCAGCATTTT
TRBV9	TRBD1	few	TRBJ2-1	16	CASSVAGTVSYNEQFF	TGTGCCAGCAGCGTAGCCGGGACAGTCTCCTACAATGAGCAGTTCTTC
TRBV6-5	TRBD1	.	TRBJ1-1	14	CAIRGGYQRDEAFF	TGTGCCATCAGGGGGGGATACCAGAGGGATGAAGCTTTCTTT
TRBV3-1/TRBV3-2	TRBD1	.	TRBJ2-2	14	CASGRQGDTGELFF	TGTGCCAGCGGGAGACAGGGGGACACCGGGGAGCTGTTTTTT
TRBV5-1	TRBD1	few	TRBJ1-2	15	CASSGHRGRDYGYTF	TGCGCCAGCAGCGGCCACAGGGGGCGAGATTATGGCTACACCTTC
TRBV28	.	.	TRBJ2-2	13	CAYSEPNTGELFF	TGTGCCTACTCCGAACCCAACACCGGGGAGCTGTTTTTT
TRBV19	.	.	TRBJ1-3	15	CASSLDTGSGNTIYF	TGTGCCAGTAGCCTGGACACTGGCTCTGGAAACACCATATATTTT
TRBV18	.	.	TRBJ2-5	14	CASSPPAIQETQYF	TGTGCCAGCTCACCACCGGCCATACAAGAGACCCAGTACTTC
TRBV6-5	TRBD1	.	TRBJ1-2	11	CASRGQQGYTF	TGTGCCAGCCGGGGACAGCAAGGCTACACCTTC
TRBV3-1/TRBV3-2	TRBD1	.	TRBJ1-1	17	CASSPLGQDERNTEAFF	TGTGCCAGCAGCCCTCTGGGACAGGACGAGAGAAACACTGAAGCTTTCTTT
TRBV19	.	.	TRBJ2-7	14	CASSSGIDSYEQYF	TGTGCCAGTAGTTCAGGGATCGACTCCTACGAGCAGTACTTC
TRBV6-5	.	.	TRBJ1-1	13	CASSRTLNTEAFF	TGTGCCAGCAGCCGGACACTGAACACTGAAGCTTTCTTT
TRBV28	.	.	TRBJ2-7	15	CASSRGGIQSHEQYF	TGTGCCAGCAGTCGCGGGGGCATACAGTCCCACGAGCAGTACTTC
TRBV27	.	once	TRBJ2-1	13	CASRASSYNEQFF	TGTGCCAGCAGGGCAAGCTCCTACAATGAGCAGTTCTTC
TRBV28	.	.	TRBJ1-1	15	CASSPRGLSNTEAFF	TGTGCCAGCAGTCCGCGGGGTCTATCGAACACTGAAGCTTTCTTT
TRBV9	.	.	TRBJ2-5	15	CPSRGGGGPQETQYF	TGCCCCAGCCGCGGAGGGGGGGGGCCCCAAGAGACCCAGTACTTC
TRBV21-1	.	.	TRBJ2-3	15	CASTFSGRSTDTQYF	TGTGCCAGCACTTTTAGCGGGAGAAGCACAGATACGCAGTATTTT
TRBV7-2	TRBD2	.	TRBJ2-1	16	CASSLAGVAGGNEQFF	TGTGCCAGCAGCTTAGCGGGGGTAGCGGGGGGAAATGAGCAGTTCTTC